This TCR beta chain was obtained from a study of cytomegalovirus exposure and HLA in healthy donors. Points on this clone: The antigen is undetermined.

The PCR contained 60 Vbeta and 13 Jbeta primers. Some clones are missing from TCRdb's copy, which holds only in-frame ones; the method was immunoSEQ multiplex PCR. The data contain around 170,000 clones, around three quarters of them singletons. The CDR3 totals 16 residues. The V and J ends lost 3 bases and 4 bases, in that order; junction bases with no gene match: 10. Germline V gives CDR1 MNHNY, CDR2 SVGAGI (reference sequence). Findings and limits, study-wide: Roughly even sequencing depth across donors was the assumption behind the presence/absence analyses. A later analysis revealed that TCR association rates differed between HLA loci, peaking at DRB1 and bottoming out at HLA-C. Most TCR beta V segments were productive about 90% or about 30% of the time in an earlier analysis.

The chain links TRBV6-6 to TRBJ1-2; 8 positions match TRBD1. The sequence was obtained from a woman between 40 and 55 years old in good health and CMV-seronegative. Input material: PBMCs. CDR3: CASSYFPPQGVYGYTF. CDR3 bases: TGTGCCAGCAGTTATTTCCCACCACAGGGGGTCTATGGCTACACCTTC.